The TCR beta chain under discussion was sequenced for a study of blood T cells in healthy people across ages. This CDR3 region has 15 residues. With 1 base removed from V and 3 bases from J, the gap between germline ends came to 13 bases. Germline values: CDR1 MDHEN, CDR2 SYDVKM. Healthy Caucasians from Russia aged about 6 to 100 served as donors. The sample, around 9.9 milliliters of peripheral blood, was drawn from each donor. Primers used in a second PCR of about 6 to 11 cycles were a sample-barcoded 5' primer and a J-beta primer mix. TCRdb fed the 5' RACE reads into MiXCR, producing one record per CDR3 protein. The sample records roughly 730,000 distinct CDR3 sequences, roughly three fifths being singletons.

The sequence came from a middle-aged man in good health. The chain uses TRBV28 and TRBJ2-7, with D perhaps matching TRBD1 or TRBD2 (6 bases each). Input material: blood. CDR3 in DNA: TGTGCCAGCAGTTTATTGGGGGGCTCAGTCTACGAGCAGTACTTC. It codes for CASSLLGGSVYEQYF.